This passage covers 14 T cell receptor beta chains from one sample sequenced in a study of blood T cell repertoires in COVID-19. This table comes from immunoSEQ multiplex PCR, and its TCRdb copy is limited to in-frame clones, with some not included. The table lists fewer than 15,000 clones, under 95% of them singletons. The material sequenced was peripheral blood. These receptors were obtained from a human donor in a cohort sampled during active COVID-19.

The chain uses TRBV27 and TRBJ1-1; 7 nucleotides match TRBD1. Germline loops: CDR1 MNHEY, CDR2 SMNVEV (reference sequence). CDR3 length: 14 amino acids. The trim removed 0 bases at V and 5 bases at J, leaving 3 bases unmatched. CDR3 region: CASSLSGGRTEAFF. The DNA for the CDR3 is TGTGCCAGCAGTTTATCAGGGGGCAGGACTGAAGCTTTCTTT.

V gene TRBV6-6 combines with J gene TRBJ2-7; 8 bases are a match to TRBD1. V gave up 2 bases and J gave up 5 bases; unmatched junction bases: 8. The germline V gene encodes CDR1 MNHNY and CDR2 SVGAGI (reference sequence). The CDR3 length is 15 residues. The CDR3 bases are TGTGCCAGCAGTTACCATGGACAGGGAGGACACGAGCAGTACTTC. As protein: CASSYHGQGGHEQYF.

V usage is TRBV28 and J usage is TRBJ2-7; 8 nucleotides align to TRBD1. Germline CDR1 and CDR2: MDHEN and SYDVKM. The CDR3 runs 14 residues. V lost 5 bases to trimming and J lost 3 bases; unmatched junction nucleotides: 6. The CDR3 DNA follows: TGTGCCAGCAGTACGAGGACAGGGAGCTACGAGCAGTACTTC. It encodes CASSTRTGSYEQYF.

The genes are TRBV3-1 (or the pseudogene TRBV3-2) and TRBJ2-7; 7 bases fit TRBD1. Germline trimming cut 5 bases from V and 2 bases from J; bases unmatched to any gene: 3. Germline loops: CDR1 LGHDT, CDR2 YNNKEL (reference sequence). CDR3 length: 13 residues. The CDR3 here is CASSDRAAYEQYF. The CDR3 DNA sequence: TGTGCCAGCAGCGACAGGGCCGCCTACGAGCAGTACTTC.

The CDR3 loop is CASSFGINTGELFF. The CDR3, as DNA: TGTGCCAGCAGTTTCGGTATAAACACCGGGGAGCTGTTTTTT. The gene calls are TRBV28 and TRBJ2-2, with no clear D. The ends were cut back, 3 bases at V and 2 bases at J, with 7 bases in the middle. This CDR3 is built from 14 residues. The germline V gene encodes CDR1 MDHEN and CDR2 SYDVKM.

V is TRBV6-2 or TRBV6-3 and J is TRBJ2-1; the match to TRBD2 covers 10 bases. The CDR3 is 16 residues long. Looked up from germline, CDR1 is MNHEY and CDR2 is SVGEGT. J gave up 4 bases and V 6 bases, and 9 bases lay outside the gene matches. CDR3 sequence (DNA): TGTGCCAGCAGCCCTAGCGGGGGCGGACCTTACAATGAGCAGTTCTTC. Translating gives CASSPSGGGPYNEQFF.

The chain uses TRBV18 and TRBJ2-3, with D perhaps TRBD2 (7 bases). Trimming removed 1 base from V and 3 bases from J, with 14 bases in between. Germline loops: CDR1 KGHSH, CDR2 LQKENI. The length of the CDR3 is 16 residues. The CDR3, as DNA: TGTGCCAGCTCACCACGCGGGGGCAAGGGGACAGATACGCAGTATTTT. It encodes CASSPRGGKGTDTQYF.

The CDR3 loop reads CASTRGTSTYEQYF. The CDR3, as DNA: TGTGCCAGCACCCGGGGGACGTCTACCTACGAGCAGTACTTC. The chain uses TRBV28 and TRBJ2-7; D is possibly TRBD2 (6 bases). Germline CDR1 MDHEN, CDR2 SYDVKM. This CDR3 has 14 residues. Trimming pared 7 bases from V and 2 bases from J, leaving 15 bases between. Full variable domain (missing parts from reference TRBV28 and TRBJ2-7): DVKVTQSSRYLVKRTGEKVFLECVQDMDHENMFWYRQDPGLGLRLIYFSYDVKMKEKGDIPEGYSVSREKKERFSLILESASTNQTSMYLCASTRGTSTYEQYFGPGTRLTVT.

The chain uses TRBV28 and TRBJ1-1, with 8 positions matching TRBD1. The CDR3 is made up of 18 amino acids. V trimming: 5 bases; J trimming: 1 base; junction bases outside the gene matches: 15. Germline lookup yields CDR1 MDHEN and CDR2 SYDVKM. CDR3 loop: CASSPPVFRQGRNTEAFF. The CDR3 DNA reads TGTGCCAGCAGTCCACCCGTCTTTAGACAGGGGAGGAACACTGAAGCTTTCTTT.

The V call is TRBV3-1 (or the pseudogene TRBV3-2), the J call TRBJ2-2, with D uncertain. The germline V gene encodes CDR1 LGHDT and CDR2 YNNKEL (reference sequence). The CDR3 spans 13 residues. V shed 0 bases and J shed 5 bases, with 4 bases lying between them. The chain's CDR3 is CASSQDRTGELFF. CDR3 nucleotides: TGTGCCAGCAGCCAAGATCGGACCGGGGAGCTGTTTTTT.

This clone has just one count. This rearrangement joins TRBV19 to TRBJ1-1; TRBD1 aligns across 9 bases. Unmatched junction bases numbered 8, after V lost 4 bases and J lost 5 bases. The CDR3 loop spans 15 amino acids. Germline CDR1 is LNHDA and CDR2 is SQIVND (reference sequence). Written as DNA, the CDR3 is TGTGCCAGTAGTACGAGAGACAGGGGGAATACTGAAGCTTTCTTT. Protein product: CASSTRDRGNTEAFF.

The genes are TRBV24-1 and TRBJ2-2; 12 nucleotides agree with TRBD2. Germline loops: CDR1 KGHDR, CDR2 SFDVKD. The V and J ends lost 4 bases and 8 bases, in that order; junction bases with no gene match: 13. The CDR3 spans 18 residues. This CDR3 is CATSEGLAGPLQTGELFF. The CDR3 nucleotides read TGTGCCACCAGTGAAGGACTAGCGGGACCACTTCAAACAGGGGAGCTGTTTTTT.

The genes are TRBV30 and TRBJ2-7; 7 bases are shared with TRBD1. The CDR3 runs 14 residues. V gave up 2 bases and J gave up 2 bases; unmatched junction bases: 6. The germline gives CDR1 GTSNPN, CDR2 SVGIG (reference sequence). Here the CDR3 DNA reads TGTGCCTGGAGTCCTCTCACAGGGGCCTACGAGCAGTACTTC. Encoded protein: CAWSPLTGAYEQYF.

V and J are TRBV4-1 and TRBJ2-7, with 7 nucleotides matching TRBD2. In germline, CDR1 is MGHRA, CDR2 YSYEKL. V lost 1 base and J lost 1; bases outside the gene matches: 1. The CDR3 length is 14 residues. CDR3 protein: CASSQASGSYEQYF. The CDR3 coding sequence is TGCGCCAGCAGCCAAGCTAGCGGATCCTACGAGCAGTACTTC.